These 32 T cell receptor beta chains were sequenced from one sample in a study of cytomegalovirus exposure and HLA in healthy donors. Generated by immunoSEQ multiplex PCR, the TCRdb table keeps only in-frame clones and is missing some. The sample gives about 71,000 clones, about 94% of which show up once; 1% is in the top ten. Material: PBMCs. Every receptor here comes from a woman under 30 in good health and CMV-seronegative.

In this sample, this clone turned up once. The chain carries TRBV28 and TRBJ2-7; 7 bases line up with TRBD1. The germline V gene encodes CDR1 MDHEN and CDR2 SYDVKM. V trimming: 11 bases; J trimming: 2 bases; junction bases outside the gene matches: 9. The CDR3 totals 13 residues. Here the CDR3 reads CACSVDRPYEQYF. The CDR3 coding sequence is TGTGCCTGCTCCGTGGACAGGCCCTACGAGCAGTACTTC.

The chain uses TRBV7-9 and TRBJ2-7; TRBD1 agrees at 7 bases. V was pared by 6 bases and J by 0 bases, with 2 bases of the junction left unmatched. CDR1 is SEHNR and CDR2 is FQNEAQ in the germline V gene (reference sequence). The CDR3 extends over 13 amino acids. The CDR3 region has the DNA TGTGCCAGCAGGACAGGGAGCTCCTACGAGCAGTACTTC. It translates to CASRTGSSYEQYF.

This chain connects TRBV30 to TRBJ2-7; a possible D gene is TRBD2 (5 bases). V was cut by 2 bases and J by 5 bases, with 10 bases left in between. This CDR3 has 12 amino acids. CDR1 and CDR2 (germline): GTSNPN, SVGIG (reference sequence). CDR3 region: CAWSKVRDEQYF. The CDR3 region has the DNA TGTGCCTGGAGTAAAGTGAGGGACGAGCAGTACTTC.

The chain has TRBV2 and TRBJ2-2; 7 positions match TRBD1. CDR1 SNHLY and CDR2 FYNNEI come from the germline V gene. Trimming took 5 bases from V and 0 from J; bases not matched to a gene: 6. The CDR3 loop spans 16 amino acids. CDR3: CASSFPTGTNTGELFF. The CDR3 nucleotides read TGTGCCAGCAGTTTCCCGACAGGGACGAACACCGGGGAGCTGTTTTTT.

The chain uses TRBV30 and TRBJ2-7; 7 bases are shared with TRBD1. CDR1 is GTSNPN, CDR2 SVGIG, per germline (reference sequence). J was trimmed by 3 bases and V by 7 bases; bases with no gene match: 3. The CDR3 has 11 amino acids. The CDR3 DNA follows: TGTGCCTTTGACAGGGTCTACGAGCAGTACTTC. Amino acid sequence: CAFDRVYEQYF.

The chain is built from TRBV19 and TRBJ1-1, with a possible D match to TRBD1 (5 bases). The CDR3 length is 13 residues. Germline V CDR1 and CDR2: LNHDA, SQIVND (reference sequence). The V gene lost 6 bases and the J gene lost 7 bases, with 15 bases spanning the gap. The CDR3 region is CASSLWTDSEAFF. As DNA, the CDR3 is TGTGCCAGTAGCCTATGGACCGACAGTGAAGCTTTCTTT.

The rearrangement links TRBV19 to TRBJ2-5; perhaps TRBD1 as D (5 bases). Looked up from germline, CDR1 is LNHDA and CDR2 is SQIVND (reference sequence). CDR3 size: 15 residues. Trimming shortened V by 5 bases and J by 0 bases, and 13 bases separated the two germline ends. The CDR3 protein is CASSVRGRDQETQYF. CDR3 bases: TGTGCCAGTAGTGTTCGTGGCAGGGACCAAGAGACCCAGTACTTC.

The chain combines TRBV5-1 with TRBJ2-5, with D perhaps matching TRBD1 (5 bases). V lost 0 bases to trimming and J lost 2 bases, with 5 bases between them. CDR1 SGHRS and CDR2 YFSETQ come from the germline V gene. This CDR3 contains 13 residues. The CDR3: CASSLGQQETQYF. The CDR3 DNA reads TGCGCCAGCAGCTTGGGACAGCAAGAGACCCAGTACTTC.

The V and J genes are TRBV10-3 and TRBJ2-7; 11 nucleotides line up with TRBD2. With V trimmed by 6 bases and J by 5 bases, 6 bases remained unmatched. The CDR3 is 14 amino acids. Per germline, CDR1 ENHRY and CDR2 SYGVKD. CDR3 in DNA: TGTGCCATCAGGATTACTAGCGGGAGTCACGAGCAGTACTTC. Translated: CAIRITSGSHEQYF.

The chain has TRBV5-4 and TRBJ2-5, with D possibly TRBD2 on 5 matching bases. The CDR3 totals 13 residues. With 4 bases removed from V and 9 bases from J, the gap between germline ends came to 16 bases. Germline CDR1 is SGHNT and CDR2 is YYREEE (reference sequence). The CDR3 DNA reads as TGTGCCAGCAGCCACCCCCGGGATGAGGCCCAGTACTTC. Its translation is CASSHPRDEAQYF.

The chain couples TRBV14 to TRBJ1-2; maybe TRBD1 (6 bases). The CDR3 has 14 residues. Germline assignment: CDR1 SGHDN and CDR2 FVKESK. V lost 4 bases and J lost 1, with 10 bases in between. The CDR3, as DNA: TGTGCCAGCAGCCCCGGACAGTATAACTATGGCTACACCTTC. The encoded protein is CASSPGQYNYGYTF.

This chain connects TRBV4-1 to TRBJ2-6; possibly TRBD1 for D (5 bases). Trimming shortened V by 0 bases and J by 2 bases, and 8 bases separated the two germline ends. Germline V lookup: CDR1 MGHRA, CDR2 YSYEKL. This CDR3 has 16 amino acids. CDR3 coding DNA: TGCGCCAGCAGCCAAGATGAAGGGGCTGGGGCCAACGTCCTGACTTTC. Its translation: CASSQDEGAGANVLTF.

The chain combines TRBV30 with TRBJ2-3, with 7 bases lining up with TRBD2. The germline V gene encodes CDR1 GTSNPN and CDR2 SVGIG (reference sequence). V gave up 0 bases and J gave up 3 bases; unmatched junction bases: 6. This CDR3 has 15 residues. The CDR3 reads CAWSVEAGVTDTQYF. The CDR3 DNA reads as TGTGCCTGGAGTGTAGAGGCGGGAGTAACAGATACGCAGTATTTT.

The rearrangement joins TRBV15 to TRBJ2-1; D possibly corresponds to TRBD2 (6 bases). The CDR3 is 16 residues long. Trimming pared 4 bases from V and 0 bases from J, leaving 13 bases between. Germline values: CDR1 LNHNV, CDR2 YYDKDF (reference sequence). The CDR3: CATSNLGGSSYNEQFF. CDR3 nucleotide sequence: TGTGCCACCAGCAACCTTGGAGGGAGCTCCTACAATGAGCAGTTCTTC. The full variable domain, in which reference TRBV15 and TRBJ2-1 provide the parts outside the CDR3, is DAMVIQNPRYQVTQFGKPVTLSCSQTLNHNVMYWYQQKSSQAPKLLFHYYDKDFNNEADTPDNFQSRRPNTSFCFLDIRSPGLGDTAMYLCATSNLGGSSYNEQFFGPGTRLTVL.

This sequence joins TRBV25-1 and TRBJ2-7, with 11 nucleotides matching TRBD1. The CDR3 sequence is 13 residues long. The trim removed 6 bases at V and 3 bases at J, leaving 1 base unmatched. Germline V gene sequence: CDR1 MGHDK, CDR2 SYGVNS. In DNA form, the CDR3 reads TGTGCCAGCAGAGGGACAGGGGGCTACGAGCAGTACTTC. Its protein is CASRGTGGYEQYF.

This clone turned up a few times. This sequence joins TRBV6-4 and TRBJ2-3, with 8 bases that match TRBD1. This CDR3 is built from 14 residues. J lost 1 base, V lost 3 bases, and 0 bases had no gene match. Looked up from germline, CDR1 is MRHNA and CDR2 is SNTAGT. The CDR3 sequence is CASSETGGTDTQYF. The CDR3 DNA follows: TGTGCCAGCAGTGAGACAGGGGGCACAGATACGCAGTATTTT.

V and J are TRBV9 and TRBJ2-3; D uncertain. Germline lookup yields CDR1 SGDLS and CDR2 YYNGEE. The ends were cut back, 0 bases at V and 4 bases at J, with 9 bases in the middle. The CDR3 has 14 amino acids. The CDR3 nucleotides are TGTGCCAGCAGCGTAGACGCGGTGCCAGATACGCAGTATTTT. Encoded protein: CASSVDAVPDTQYF.

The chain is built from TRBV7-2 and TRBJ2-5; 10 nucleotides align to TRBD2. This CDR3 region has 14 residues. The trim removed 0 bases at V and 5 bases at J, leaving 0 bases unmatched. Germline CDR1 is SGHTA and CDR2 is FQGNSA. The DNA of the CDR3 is TGTGCCAGCAGCTTAGCTAGCGGGAGGGAGACCCAGTACTTC. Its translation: CASSLASGRETQYF.

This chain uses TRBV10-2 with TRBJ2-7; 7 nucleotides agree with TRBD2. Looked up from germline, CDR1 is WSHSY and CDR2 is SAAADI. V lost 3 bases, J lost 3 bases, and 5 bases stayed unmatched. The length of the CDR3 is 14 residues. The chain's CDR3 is CASSETGGDYEQYF. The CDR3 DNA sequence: TGCGCCAGCAGTGAAACGGGAGGAGACTACGAGCAGTACTTC.

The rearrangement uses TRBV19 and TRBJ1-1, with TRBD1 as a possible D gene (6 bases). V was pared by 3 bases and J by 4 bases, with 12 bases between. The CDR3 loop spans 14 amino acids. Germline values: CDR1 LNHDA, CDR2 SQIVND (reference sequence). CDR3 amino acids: CASSMGASGTEAFF. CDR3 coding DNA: TGTGCCAGTAGTATGGGGGCCTCGGGCACTGAAGCTTTCTTT.

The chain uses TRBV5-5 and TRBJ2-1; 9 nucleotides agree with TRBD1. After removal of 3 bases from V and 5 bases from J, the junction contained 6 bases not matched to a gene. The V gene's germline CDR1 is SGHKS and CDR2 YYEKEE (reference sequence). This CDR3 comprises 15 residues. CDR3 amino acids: CASSYGTGMNNEQFF. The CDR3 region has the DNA TGTGCCAGCAGCTACGGGACAGGGATGAACAATGAGCAGTTCTTC.

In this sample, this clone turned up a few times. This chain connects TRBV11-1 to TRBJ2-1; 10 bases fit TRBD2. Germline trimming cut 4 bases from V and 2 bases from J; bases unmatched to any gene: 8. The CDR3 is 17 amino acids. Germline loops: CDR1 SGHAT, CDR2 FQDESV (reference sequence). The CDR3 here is CASSSPLAGAAYNEQFF. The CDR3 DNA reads TGTGCCAGCAGCTCCCCCCTAGCGGGAGCCGCCTACAATGAGCAGTTCTTC.

In DNA form, the CDR3 reads TGTGCCAGCAGTGAAAGTCTAGGGGGCCAGTCACCCCTCCACTTT. Protein sequence: CASSESLGGQSPLHF. The chain employs TRBV2 and TRBJ1-6; 7 nucleotides align to TRBD1. This CDR3 comprises 15 residues. V trimming: 2 bases; J trimming: 10 bases; junction bases outside the gene matches: 8. From germline, CDR1 is SNHLY and CDR2 FYNNEI.

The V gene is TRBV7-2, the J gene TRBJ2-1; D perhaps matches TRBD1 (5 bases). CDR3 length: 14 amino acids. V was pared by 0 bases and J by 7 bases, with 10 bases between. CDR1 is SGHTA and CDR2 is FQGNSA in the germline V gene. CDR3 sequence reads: CASSLAQGWNEQFF. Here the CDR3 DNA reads TGTGCCAGCAGCTTAGCGCAGGGTTGGAATGAGCAGTTCTTC.

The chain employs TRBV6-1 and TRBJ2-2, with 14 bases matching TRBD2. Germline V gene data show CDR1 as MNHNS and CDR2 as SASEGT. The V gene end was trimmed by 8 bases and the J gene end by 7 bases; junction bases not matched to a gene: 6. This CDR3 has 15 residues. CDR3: CASGGLAGVGGELFF. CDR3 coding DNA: TGTGCCAGCGGGGGACTAGCGGGAGTTGGCGGGGAGCTGTTTTTT.

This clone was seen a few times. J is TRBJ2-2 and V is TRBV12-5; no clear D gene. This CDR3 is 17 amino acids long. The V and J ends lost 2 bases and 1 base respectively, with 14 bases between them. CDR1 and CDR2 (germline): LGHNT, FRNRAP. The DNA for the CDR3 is TGTGCTAGTGGTTTGAATCCCGCAGGCTGGAACACCGGGGAGCTGTTTTTT. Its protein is CASGLNPAGWNTGELFF.

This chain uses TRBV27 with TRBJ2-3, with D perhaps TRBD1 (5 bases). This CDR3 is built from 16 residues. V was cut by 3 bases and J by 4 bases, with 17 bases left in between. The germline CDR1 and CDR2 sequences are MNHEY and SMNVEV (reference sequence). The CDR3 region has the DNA TGTGCCAGCAGTTTCATCCGAACCCAGGGCCCAGATACGCAGTATTTT. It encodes CASSFIRTQGPDTQYF.

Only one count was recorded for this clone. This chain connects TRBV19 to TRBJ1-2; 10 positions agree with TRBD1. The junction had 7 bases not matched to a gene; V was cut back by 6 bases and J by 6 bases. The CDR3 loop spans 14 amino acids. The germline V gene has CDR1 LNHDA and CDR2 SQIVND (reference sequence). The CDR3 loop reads CASSRQGATHGYTF. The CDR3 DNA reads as TGTGCCAGTAGCCGACAGGGGGCGACCCATGGCTACACCTTC.

The CDR3 reads CASRIGNTEAFF. The CDR3 DNA sequence: TGTGCCAGCAGGATCGGGAACACTGAAGCTTTCTTT. The J gene is TRBJ1-1, the V gene TRBV6-5; D unresolved. The germline gives CDR1 MNHEY, CDR2 SVGAGI. The CDR3 is 12 amino acids. Trimming cost V 6 bases and J 1 base, with 6 bases left between them.

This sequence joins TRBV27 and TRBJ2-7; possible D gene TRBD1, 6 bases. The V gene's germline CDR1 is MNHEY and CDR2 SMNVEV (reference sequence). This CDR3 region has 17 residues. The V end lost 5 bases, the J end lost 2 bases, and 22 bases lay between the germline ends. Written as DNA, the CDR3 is TGTGCCAGCAGTCCAACGACCCTGACAGGAAGAGCCTACGAGCAGTACTTC. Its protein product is CASSPTTLTGRAYEQYF.

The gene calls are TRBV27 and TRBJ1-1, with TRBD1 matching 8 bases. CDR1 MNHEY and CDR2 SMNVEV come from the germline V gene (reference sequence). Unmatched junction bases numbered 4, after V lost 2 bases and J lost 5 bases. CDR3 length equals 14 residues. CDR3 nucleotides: TGTGCCAGCAGTTTACCGGACAGGGTAACTGAAGCTTTCTTT. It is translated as CASSLPDRVTEAFF.

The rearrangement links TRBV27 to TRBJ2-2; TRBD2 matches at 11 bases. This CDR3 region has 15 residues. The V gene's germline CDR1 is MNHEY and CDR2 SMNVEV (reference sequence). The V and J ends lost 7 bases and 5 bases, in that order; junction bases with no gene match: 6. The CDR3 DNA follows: TGTGCCAGCAAGACACTAGCGGGAGTTACCGGGGAGCTGTTTTTT. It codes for CASKTLAGVTGELFF.